This TCR beta chain stems from a study of control samples from healthy donors and cancer patients. Profiled with immunoSEQ multiplex PCR; TCRdb holds only in-frame clones, not every one. The sample includes 390,000 or so clones, 75% to 95% of them seen just once. V trimming: 0 bases; J trimming: 2 bases; junction bases outside the gene matches: 6. Germline V gives CDR1 SGHAT, CDR2 FQNNGV. This CDR3 spans 16 amino acids. The source of this sequence is a man aged 40-50 years with head and neck cancer. The chain combines TRBV11-2 with TRBJ2-7, with TRBD1 matching 8 bases. The sample consisted of PBMCs. CDR3 in DNA: TGTGCCAGCAGCTTAGAGCAGGGGGCTGACCCCTACGAGCAGTACTTC. It yields the protein CASSLEQGADPYEQYF. Looking up the rest from reference TRBV11-2 and TRBJ2-7 gives the full variable domain: EAGVAQSPRYKIIEKRQSVAFWCNPISGHATLYWYQQILGQGPKLLIQFQNNGVVDDSQLPKDRFSAERLKGVDSTLKIQPAKLEDSAVYLCASSLEQGADPYEQYFGPGTRLTVT.